One sample yielded the 28 T cell receptor beta chains listed below, sequenced in a study of cytomegalovirus exposure and HLA in healthy donors. Primers: 60 Vbeta forward and 13 Jbeta reverse. Clones were read by immunoSEQ multiplex PCR, and TCRdb kept only the in-frame ones, dropping some. The top ten clones hold about 1.3% of a sample with 150,000 to 180,000 clones, 75% of them seen once. Sequenced sample: PBMCs. All receptors derive from a man between 18 and 35 years old in good health and CMV-seronegative.

The rearrangement joins TRBV10-2 to TRBJ2-7; TRBD2 aligns across 11 bases. The CDR3 has 16 residues. Germline-derived CDR1 and CDR2 are WSHSY and SAAADI. V trimming: 0 bases; J trimming: 3 bases; junction bases outside the gene matches: 4. Here the CDR3 reads CASSESTSGSNYEQYF. The CDR3 region has the DNA TGCGCCAGCAGTGAGTCTACTAGCGGGAGTAACTACGAGCAGTACTTC.

The chain employs TRBV7-9 and TRBJ1-3; a weak D match, TRBD1 (5 bases). V gave up 5 bases and J gave up 0 bases, with 23 bases separating them. Germline-derived CDR1 and CDR2 are SEHNR and FQNEAQ (reference sequence). This CDR3 contains 19 residues. In DNA, the CDR3 is TGTGCCAGCAGCGATCCCCCGGACTGGGGGGATCCCTCTGGAAACACCATATATTTT. The encoded protein is CASSDPPDWGDPSGNTIYF.

The chain combines TRBV29-1 with TRBJ2-7; TRBD2 is a possible D gene (6 bases). The ends were cut back, 1 base at V and 3 bases at J, with 10 bases in the middle. The germline gives CDR1 SQVTM, CDR2 ANQGSEA. The length of the CDR3 is 13 residues. CDR3 sequence (DNA): TGCAGCGTTGAAGGGCAGGGAGGCTACGAGCAGTACTTC. Translating it yields CSVEGQGGYEQYF.

CDR3 sequence reads: CASSPNQDTQYF. The CDR3 DNA reads as TGTGCCAGCAGTCCCAACCAGGATACGCAGTATTTT. This chain links TRBV6-6 with TRBJ2-3, with unresolved D. The CDR3 is 12 amino acids. Deletions cut 5 bases from V and 6 bases from J, with 9 bases between. Germline V gene sequence: CDR1 MNHNY, CDR2 SVGAGI (reference sequence).

This clone was detected only once. The V gene is TRBV19, the J gene TRBJ2-4, with TRBD2 matching 8 bases. CDR3 length: 16 amino acids. After removal of 8 bases from V and 1 base from J, the junction contained 10 bases not matched to a gene. In germline, CDR1 is LNHDA, CDR2 SQIVND (reference sequence). CDR3 region: CASDVSGEKAKNIQYF. CDR3 nucleotide sequence: TGTGCCAGTGACGTTAGCGGGGAGAAGGCCAAAAACATTCAGTACTTC.

This clone was observed a handful of times. The chain is built from TRBV21-1 and TRBJ2-7; TRBD1 reflects the table's D call only, with no check against the DNA. TRBV21-1 counts as a pseudogene. This CDR3 contains 15 residues. In DNA, the CDR3 is TGTGCCAGCAGCAAAAAGACAGGGGGCGAGTACGAGCAGTACTTC. Translation gives CASSKKTGGEYEQYF.

This chain joins TRBV6-1 and TRBJ2-7; a possible D gene is TRBD2 (5 bases). The CDR3 spans 16 residues. Germline-derived CDR1 and CDR2 are MNHNS and SASEGT. V was cut by 1 base and J by 0 bases, with 13 bases left in between. CDR3 nucleotides: TGTGCCAGCAGTGAAGGCAGCGGTCACGGCTCCTACGAGCAGTACTTC. Protein: CASSEGSGHGSYEQYF.

V usage is TRBV10-1 and J usage is TRBJ2-3, with a weak D call TRBD2 (6 bases). The germline CDR1 and CDR2 sequences are WNHNN and SYGVQD (reference sequence). The CDR3 has 13 amino acids. The V and J ends lost 6 bases and 6 bases respectively, with 13 bases between them. CDR3 bases: TGCGCCAGCAGATCGGGACTCGCGGATACGCAGTATTTT. Its protein product is CASRSGLADTQYF.

The chain joins TRBV27 to TRBJ1-3; a weak D match, TRBD1 (5 bases). Between the trimmed V and J ends, which lost 7 bases and 1 base, there was a span of 14 bases. The CDR3 loop spans 15 amino acids. Germline V gene data show CDR1 as MNHEY and CDR2 as SMNVEV (reference sequence). CDR3 in DNA: TGTGCCAGCAAGGACACACAAGGATCTGGAAACACCATATATTTT. It specifies CASKDTQGSGNTIYF.

This chain connects TRBV25-1 to TRBJ2-2; D possibly corresponds to TRBD2 (7 bases). Germline values: CDR1 MGHDK, CDR2 SYGVNS. The CDR3 is 17 amino acids. Trimming took off 2 bases at V and 0 bases at J, with 13 bases between the two ends. CDR3: CASSERGGLPNTGELFF. For the CDR3, the DNA is TGTGCCAGCAGTGAACGAGGGGGACTACCGAACACCGGGGAGCTGTTTTTT.

V usage is TRBV25-1 and J usage is TRBJ2-3, with 8 bases matching TRBD1. The junction had 4 bases not matched to a gene; V was cut back by 5 bases and J by 0 bases. Germline lookup yields CDR1 MGHDK and CDR2 SYGVNS. The CDR3 is 15 residues long. The CDR3 region is CASSPRTGSTDTQYF. CDR3 sequence (DNA): TGTGCCAGCAGTCCGCGGACAGGGAGCACAGATACGCAGTATTTT. Using reference TRBV25-1 and TRBJ2-3 for the parts outside the CDR3, the full variable domain is EADIYQTPRYLVIGTGKKITLECSQTMGHDKMYWYQQDPGMELHLIHYSYGVNSTEKGDLSSESTVSRIRTEHFPLTLESARPSHTSQYLCASSPRTGSTDTQYFGPGTRLTVL.

This chain links TRBV7-9 with TRBJ2-1, with a possible D match to TRBD2 (5 bases). The CDR3 totals 14 residues. Germline CDR1 SEHNR, CDR2 FQNEAQ (reference sequence). V was clipped by 3 bases and J by 7 bases, with 13 bases between them. The CDR3 sequence is CASSFGGSKNEQFF. The CDR3 region has the DNA TGTGCCAGCAGCTTTGGTGGGAGTAAGAATGAGCAGTTCTTC. Complete variable domain (other parts from reference TRBV7-9 and TRBJ2-1): DTGVSQNPRHKITKRGQNVTFRCDPISEHNRLYWYRQTLGQGPEFLTYFQNEAQLEKSRLLSDRFSAERPKGSFSTLEIQRTEQGDSAMYLCASSFGGSKNEQFFGPGTRLTVL.

This clone was detected only once. The chain uses TRBV9 and TRBJ2-7, with D possibly being TRBD2 (7 bases). The CDR3 covers 16 residues. The ends were cut back, 1 base at V and 2 bases at J, with 16 bases in the middle. The germline V gene has CDR1 SGDLS and CDR2 YYNGEE. CDR3 in DNA: TGTGCCAGCAGCGTAAACGACGGGGGGCTCACCTACGAGCAGTACTTC. It encodes CASSVNDGGLTYEQYF.

CDR3 amino acids: CAIREGGTGGFGYTF. CDR3 DNA sequence: TGTGCCATCAGAGAAGGAGGGACAGGGGGATTTGGCTACACCTTC. This chain connects TRBV28 to TRBJ1-2, with 11 positions matching TRBD1. Germline lookup yields CDR1 MDHEN and CDR2 SYDVKM. This CDR3 is built from 15 residues. Germline trimming cut 10 bases from V and 7 bases from J; bases unmatched to any gene: 14.

This sequence joins TRBV11-2 and TRBJ1-3; no clear D. The germline V gene encodes CDR1 SGHAT and CDR2 FQNNGV. CDR3 length: 16 residues. V shed 2 bases and J shed 3 bases, with 14 bases lying between them. The CDR3 reads CASSLSWQAGGNTIYF. The CDR3 bases are TGTGCCAGCAGCTTAAGCTGGCAGGCGGGTGGAAACACCATATATTTT.

The chain links TRBV7-2 to TRBJ2-3, with 9 bases fitting TRBD2. V trimming: 3 bases; J trimming: 8 bases; junction bases outside the gene matches: 15. The CDR3 runs 17 residues. CDR1 and CDR2 from the germline V gene are SGHTA and FQGNSA. The CDR3: CASSLPSGGRGKGTQYF. The CDR3 nucleotides read TGTGCCAGCAGCTTGCCCTCAGGCGGGAGGGGTAAGGGTACGCAGTATTTT.

The chain employs TRBV28 and TRBJ2-5; D possibly corresponds to TRBD2 (5 bases). CDR3 size: 14 residues. Germline V gene data show CDR1 as MDHEN and CDR2 as SYDVKM. Trimming left V 5 bases short and J 3 bases short, with 13 bases between. CDR3 sequence reads: CASSALVWEETQYF. DNA of the CDR3: TGTGCCAGCAGTGCACTAGTCTGGGAAGAGACCCAGTACTTC.

There are a few counts of this clone. V is TRBV5-8 and J is TRBJ2-3; 8 nucleotides align to TRBD1. V lost 1 base to trimming and J lost 4 bases; unmatched junction nucleotides: 8. CDR1 SGHTS and CDR2 YDEGEE come from the germline V gene. This CDR3 comprises 16 residues. Here the CDR3 DNA reads TGTGCCAGCAGCTTGCTTCAGGGGGCCCTCTCAGATACGCAGTATTTT. Translated: CASSLLQGALSDTQYF.

The chain couples TRBV5-1 to TRBJ2-7; 15 bases map to TRBD2. The ends lost 4 bases at V and 3 bases at J; junction bases unmatched: 8. The CDR3 totals 17 residues. The germline V gene encodes CDR1 SGHRS and CDR2 YFSETQ. The CDR3 region has the DNA TGCGCCAGCAGCCGGACTAGCGGGAGGGCCGTTAACTACGAGCAGTACTTC. Translating gives CASSRTSGRAVNYEQYF.

J is TRBJ1-2 and V is TRBV4-1, with D unresolved. The CDR3 sequence is 17 residues long. Trimming pared 0 bases from V and 6 bases from J, leaving 20 bases between. Germline loops: CDR1 MGHRA, CDR2 YSYEKL. This CDR3 reads CASSQDYSGFSTNGYTF. Here the CDR3 DNA reads TGCGCCAGCAGCCAAGATTATTCAGGATTCAGTACGAATGGCTACACCTTC.

The chain employs TRBV27 and TRBJ2-1; D is possibly TRBD1 (7 bases). Germline values: CDR1 MNHEY, CDR2 SMNVEV (reference sequence). The CDR3 consists of 15 residues. V dropped 6 bases and J dropped 2 bases, with 14 bases sitting between them. The CDR3, as DNA: TGTGCCAGCAGCCGGGGCAGGGGGGCCTACAATGAGCAGTTCTTC. It translates to CASSRGRGAYNEQFF.

The gene calls are TRBV7-9 and TRBJ2-7; possibly TRBD1 for D (5 bases). V lost 0 bases to trimming and J lost 4 bases, with 13 bases between them. The CDR3 covers 15 residues. The germline V gene has CDR1 SEHNR and CDR2 FQNEAQ (reference sequence). CDR3 sequence: CASSLARQGYYEQYF. CDR3 DNA sequence: TGTGCCAGCAGCTTAGCGCGGCAGGGCTATTACGAGCAGTACTTC.

This clone was observed once. V gene TRBV4-3 combines with J gene TRBJ2-1; D might be TRBD2 (5 bases). The CDR3 consists of 13 residues. Germline V gives CDR1 LGHNA, CDR2 YSLEER. V was cut by 4 bases and J by 7 bases, with 11 bases left in between. The CDR3 is CASSPALENEQFF. The CDR3 region has the DNA TGCGCCAGCAGCCCAGCACTAGAAAATGAGCAGTTCTTC.

The rearrangement joins TRBV23-1 to TRBJ2-1, with D possibly matching TRBD2 (5 bases). TRBV23-1 is placed among ORFs of uncertain function. The CDR3 runs 15 residues. V lost 2 bases and J 8 bases, leaving 16 bases between the germline ends. CDR3 sequence reads: CASSQMAGPRHEQFF. CDR3 nucleotides: TGCGCCAGCAGTCAAATGGCGGGCCCTCGCCATGAGCAGTTCTTC.

The chain joins TRBV10-3 to TRBJ1-5; 7 bases are a match to TRBD1. CDR3 length equals 13 residues. V lost 6 bases to trimming and J lost 2 bases; unmatched junction nucleotides: 1. Germline CDR1 reads ENHRY; CDR2 reads SYGVKD. The CDR3 loop reads CAIRQGGNQPQHF. CDR3 DNA: TGTGCCATCAGGCAGGGGGGCAATCAGCCCCAGCATTTT.

This clone has only a few counts. The chain recombines TRBV5-1 with TRBJ1-1, with D possibly being TRBD1 (6 bases). The ends were cut back, 6 bases at V and 0 bases at J, with 12 bases in the middle. This CDR3 is 14 amino acids long. Germline V CDR1 and CDR2: SGHRS, YFSETQ. CDR3: CASKSDRLNTEAFF. The CDR3 DNA is TGCGCCAGCAAGTCGGACAGATTGAACACTGAAGCTTTCTTT.

This chain uses TRBV4-3 with TRBJ2-7, with TRBD1 identical over 9 bases. The CDR3 consists of 15 residues. Germline V lookup: CDR1 LGHNA, CDR2 YSLEER. Trimming took 4 bases from V and 6 from J; bases not matched to a gene: 10. The CDR3 region is CASSPKPGQGSEQYF. The CDR3 DNA reads TGCGCCAGCAGCCCAAAACCGGGACAGGGCAGCGAGCAGTACTTC.

In this sample, this clone turned up a few times. V and J are TRBV6-5 and TRBJ1-4; maybe TRBD1 (5 bases). From germline, CDR1 is MNHEY and CDR2 SVGAGI. The CDR3 spans 15 residues. V was trimmed by 3 bases and J by 7 bases, leaving 15 bases between them. CDR3 nucleotide sequence: TGTGCCAGCAGTTATTCGACCCAGGGATCTGAAAAACTGTTTTTT. Translation: CASSYSTQGSEKLFF.